Below are 18 T cell receptor beta chains sequenced from a single sample in a study of blood T cell repertoires in COVID-19. TCRdb's table, derived via immunoSEQ multiplex PCR, lists solely in-frame clones and lacks some. The table lists 150,000 to 200,000 clones, about 86% of them singletons. The specimen was peripheral blood. The receptors were gathered from an older woman with COVID-19, enrolled during active disease.

This clone was picked up a small number of times. The genes are TRBV6-4 and TRBJ1-2; 8 positions match TRBD1. Looked up from germline, CDR1 is MRHNA and CDR2 is SNTAGT. The junction had 9 bases not matched to a gene; V was cut back by 8 bases and J by 4 bases. The CDR3 has 14 residues. The CDR3 reads CASSQDRVGYGYTF. The CDR3 bases are TGTGCCAGCTCACAGGACAGGGTTGGCTATGGCTACACCTTC.

The rearrangement uses TRBV28 and TRBJ2-1; D remains unclear. V was shortened by 7 bases and J by 7 bases, with 14 bases between the two germline ends. CDR1 and CDR2 from the germline V gene are MDHEN and SYDVKM. The CDR3 has 13 amino acids. The CDR3 DNA is TGTGCCAGCACCCCGAACCTAGAGAATGAGCAGTTCTTC. It encodes CASTPNLENEQFF.

The chain has TRBV11-3 and TRBJ2-1; 12 nucleotides align to TRBD2. Germline assignment: CDR1 SGHNT and CDR2 YENEEA. This CDR3 contains 17 residues. V gave up 0 bases and J gave up 9 bases; unmatched junction bases: 9. The CDR3 sequence: CASSLEGLAGASGEQFF. DNA for the CDR3: TGTGCCAGCAGCTTAGAGGGACTAGCGGGCGCCTCTGGTGAGCAGTTCTTC.

The chain has TRBV6-5 and TRBJ2-7; 7 nucleotides align to TRBD2. J gave up 2 bases and V 2 bases, and 9 bases lay outside the gene matches. From germline, CDR1 is MNHEY and CDR2 SVGAGI. This CDR3 is built from 16 residues. The CDR3 spells CASSYGSLAATYEQYF. The DNA for the CDR3 is TGTGCCAGCAGTTACGGGAGCCTAGCGGCCACCTACGAGCAGTACTTC.

In this sample, this clone turned up once. The V call is TRBV4-2, the J call TRBJ2-1, with TRBD2 matching over 12 bases. Trimming at V came to 0 bases and at J to 7 bases, leaving 4 bases not matched to a gene. Germline values: CDR1 LGHNA, CDR2 YNFKEQ. The CDR3 runs 16 residues. CDR3 region: CASSQDWLAGGNEQFF. CDR3 coding DNA: TGTGCCAGCAGCCAAGACTGGCTAGCGGGAGGGAATGAGCAGTTCTTC.

The chain employs TRBV10-3 and TRBJ2-3; maybe TRBD2 (5 bases). V lost 0 bases and J 2 bases, leaving 12 bases between the germline ends. CDR1 and CDR2 from the germline V gene are ENHRY and SYGVKD. The CDR3 extends over 16 amino acids. The CDR3 region is CAISESTAGATDTQYF. DNA of the CDR3: TGTGCCATCAGTGAGTCGACGGCGGGTGCCACAGATACGCAGTATTTT.

The chain couples TRBV9 to TRBJ2-5; no definite D call. The CDR3 has 15 amino acids. Germline CDR1 and CDR2: SGDLS and YYNGEE. V lost 0 bases and J 7 bases, leaving 16 bases between the germline ends. CDR3 bases: TGTGCCAGCAGCGTAGACGGAGCCCCACTTCGGACCCAGTACTTC. Translated: CASSVDGAPLRTQYF.

The genes are TRBV4-3 and TRBJ1-2; a possible D gene is TRBD1 (6 bases). V shed 3 bases and J shed 2 bases, with 13 bases lying between them. Germline-derived CDR1 and CDR2 are LGHNA and YSLEER. The CDR3 is made up of 15 amino acids. The chain's CDR3 is CASSQGWTENYGYTF. The CDR3 DNA reads TGCGCCAGCAGCCAGGGGTGGACAGAGAACTATGGCTACACCTTC.

This sequence joins TRBV4-1 and TRBJ2-1; 10 positions match TRBD2. Germline V CDR1 and CDR2: MGHRA, YSYEKL. The CDR3 consists of 18 residues. The J segment lost 4 bases and the V segment lost 1 base, leaving 10 bases of the junction unmatched. The CDR3, as DNA: TGCGCCAGCAGCCAAGCCTCCCAGGCTAGCGGGAGTTACAATGAGCAGTTCTTC. As protein: CASSQASQASGSYNEQFF.

CDR3 DNA sequence: TGTGCCAGCAGCCAAGACCATATAGCGGGAGGGTACGACAATGAGCAGTTCTTC. Protein sequence: CASSQDHIAGGYDNEQFF. The chain uses TRBV3-1 (or the pseudogene TRBV3-2) and TRBJ2-1, with 11 bases matching TRBD2. The CDR3 is 18 amino acids. The trim removed 0 bases at V and 5 bases at J, leaving 9 bases unmatched. Germline V gives CDR1 LGHDT, CDR2 YNNKEL (reference sequence).

The chain joins TRBV7-3 to TRBJ2-3; D remains ambiguous. CDR3 size: 14 residues. The V and J ends lost 5 bases and 0 bases respectively, with 9 bases between them. Germline CDR1 and CDR2: SGHTA and FQGTGA. The CDR3 sequence is CASSVQISTDTQYF. The CDR3 DNA reads as TGTGCCAGCAGCGTACAGATTAGCACAGATACGCAGTATTTT.

This clone was detected a few times. The V and J genes are TRBV19 and TRBJ2-1; 10 positions match TRBD2. This CDR3 contains 15 residues. Looked up from germline, CDR1 is LNHDA and CDR2 is SQIVND (reference sequence). After removal of 5 bases from V and 7 bases from J, the junction contained 8 bases not matched to a gene. CDR3 nucleotides: TGTGCCAGTAGTGCCACTAGCGGGATGTTTAATGAGCAGTTCTTC. It yields the protein CASSATSGMFNEQFF.

The V call is TRBV5-1, the J call TRBJ1-1, with 8 nucleotides matching TRBD1. Germline assignment: CDR1 SGHRS and CDR2 YFSETQ. J was trimmed by 11 bases and V by 2 bases; bases with no gene match: 11. This CDR3 contains 14 residues. The CDR3 DNA sequence: TGCGCCAGCAGCTTTAGGACAGGGAGAATCGAGGCTTTCTTT. Translated, it gives CASSFRTGRIEAFF.

The gene calls are TRBV6-5 and TRBJ1-4, with 7 bases that match TRBD1. CDR1 is MNHEY and CDR2 is SVGAGI in the germline V gene. The CDR3 consists of 15 residues. V lost 6 bases, J lost 2 bases, and 6 bases stayed unmatched. The CDR3 DNA is TGTGCCAGCAGCTACAGGGGTAGCACTAATGAAAAACTGTTTTTT. It yields the protein CASSYRGSTNEKLFF.

The V gene is TRBV9, the J gene TRBJ1-2, with a weak D call TRBD1 (6 bases). Trimming took off 0 bases at V and 4 bases at J, with 16 bases between the two ends. The CDR3 has 16 residues. Germline V CDR1 and CDR2: SGDLS, YYNGEE. The CDR3 sequence is CASSVDPGAQGYGYTF. The CDR3, as DNA: TGTGCCAGCAGCGTAGATCCAGGGGCGCAGGGCTATGGCTACACCTTC.

The V and J genes are TRBV12-3 or TRBV12-4 and TRBJ1-4; possible D gene TRBD1, 5 bases. V lost 5 bases and J lost 6, with 10 bases in between. The CDR3 loop spans 13 amino acids. The CDR3 coding sequence is TGTGCCAGCAGTACCGGGGGATATGAAAAACTGTTTTTT. Its translation: CASSTGGYEKLFF.

CDR3 sequence: CASSRGGWSYNEQFF. CDR3 bases: TGTGCCAGCAGCCGCGGGGGTTGGAGTTACAATGAGCAGTTCTTC. The chain uses TRBV4-2 and TRBJ2-1; 7 bases fit TRBD2. In germline, CDR1 is LGHNA, CDR2 YNFKEQ. The CDR3 contains 15 residues. V dropped 4 bases and J dropped 4; count of bases not matched to a gene: 7.

This clone was detected a few times. A read error may explain this, as a much larger clone is one base away. The rearrangement joins TRBV2 to TRBJ1-5, with D tentatively TRBD1 (6 bases). CDR3 length: 14 residues. Germline CDR1 SNHLY, CDR2 FYNNEI. The ends were cut back, 3 bases at V and 0 bases at J, with 6 bases in the middle. The CDR3 nucleotides read TGTGCCAGCAGTGAGGGGGCTAGCAATCAGCCCCAGCATTTT. Protein: CASSEGASNQPQHF.